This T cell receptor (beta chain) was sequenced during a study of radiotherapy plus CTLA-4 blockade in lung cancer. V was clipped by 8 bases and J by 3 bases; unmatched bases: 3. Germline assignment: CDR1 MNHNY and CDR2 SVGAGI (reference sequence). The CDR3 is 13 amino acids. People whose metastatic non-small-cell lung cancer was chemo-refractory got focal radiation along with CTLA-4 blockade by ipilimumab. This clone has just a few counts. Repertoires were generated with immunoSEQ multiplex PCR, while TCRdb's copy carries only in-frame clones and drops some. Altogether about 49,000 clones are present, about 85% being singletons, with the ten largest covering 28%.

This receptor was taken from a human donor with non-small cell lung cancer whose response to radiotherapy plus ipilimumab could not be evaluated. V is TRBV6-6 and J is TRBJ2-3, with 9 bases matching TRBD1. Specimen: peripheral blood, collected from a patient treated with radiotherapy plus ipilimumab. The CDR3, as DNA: TGTGCCAGCGGACAGGGGAGTACAGATACGCAGTATTTT. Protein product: CASGQGSTDTQYF.